The rows below give T cell receptor beta chains drawn from one sample of a study of T cell responses to AZD1222 COVID-19 vaccine. The repertoire was sequenced with immunoSEQ multiplex PCR; TCRdb's copy has only in-frame clones and lacks some. The table includes about 200,000 clones, approximately 94% detected once. Material: peripheral blood, obtained on day 0 of MenACWY control vaccination. These receptors came from an adult in good health. The CDR3 runs from the conserved cysteine through the conserved F or W. A D gene is named only where the DNA matches it firmly. Size is omitted from some rows. Given values are once, few, many or a class for expanded clones.

j_call v_call clone_size d_call cdr3_aa cdr3_nt
TRBJ1-3 TRBV28 few TRBD1 CASSPQGSGNTIYF TGTGCCAGCAGTCCACAGGGGTCCGGAAACACCATATATTTT
TRBJ1-1 TRBV3-1/TRBV3-2 . . CASSQGRRFAFF TGTGCCAGCAGCCAAGGTCGCCGTTTCGCTTTCTTT
TRBJ1-1 TRBV2 once . CASSDDTNTEAFF TGTGCCAGCAGTGACGACACTAACACTGAAGCTTTCTTT
TRBJ1-5 TRBV6-6 once . CASSYSTTGGQPQHF TGTGCCAGCAGTTACTCGACAACGGGGGGTCAGCCCCAGCATTTT
TRBJ1-4 TRBV5-1 few . CASSPGVAGEKLFF TGCGCCAGCAGCCCGGGAGTTGCAGGAGAAAAACTGTTTTTT
TRBJ2-5 TRBV28 once TRBD1 CAGSGQAPETQYF TGTGCCGGCAGCGGACAGGCTCCTGAGACCCAGTACTTC
TRBJ1-1 TRBV6-2/TRBV6-3 . . CASSYSLSIGGYAAFF TGTGCCAGCAGTTACTCCCTTTCGATAGGGGGTTACGCAGCTTTCTTT
TRBJ2-5 TRBV9 once TRBD2 CASSVEPTSAETQYF TGTGCCAGCAGCGTAGAGCCGACTAGCGCTGAGACCCAGTACTTC
TRBJ2-7 TRBV5-1 few . CASSADTTYEQYF TGCGCCAGCAGCGCGGACACTACCTACGAGCAGTACTTC
TRBJ2-3 TRBV19 . . CASGVSGADTQYF TGTGCCAGTGGGGTGAGCGGCGCAGATACGCAGTATTTT
TRBJ2-1 TRBV9 . . CASSGGPSSYNEQFF TGTGCCAGCAGCGGGGGACCGAGCTCCTACAATGAGCAGTTCTTC
TRBJ1-3 TRBV6-5 . . CASIRDRASGNTIYF TGTGCCAGCATCAGGGACCGTGCTTCTGGAAACACCATATATTTT
TRBJ2-7 TRBV27 . . CASSHHKSSYEQYF TGTGCCAGCAGTCACCACAAGAGCTCCTACGAGCAGTACTTC
TRBJ2-7 TRBV29-1 . . CSVAGTVTYEQYF TGCAGCGTCGCCGGGACGGTCACCTACGAGCAGTACTTC
TRBJ2-7 TRBV5-1 . . CASSSGSYEQYF TGCGCCAGCAGCTCCGGATCCTACGAGCAGTACTTC
TRBJ2-6 TRBV5-6 . TRBD1 CASSPPWTGASGANVLTF TGTGCCAGCAGCCCGCCCTGGACAGGGGCCTCTGGGGCCAACGTCCTGACTTTC
TRBJ1-5 TRBV7-2 few . CASSLVTSGYSNQPQHF TGTGCCAGCAGCTTAGTAACGTCGGGTTATAGCAATCAGCCCCAGCATTTT
TRBJ1-2 TRBV5-4 . TRBD1 CASAPRGPYGYTF TGTGCCAGCGCACCCAGGGGGCCCTATGGCTACACCTTC
TRBJ2-3 TRBV4-1 . . CASSQGVGPDTQYF TGCGCCAGCAGCCAAGGAGTGGGCCCAGATACGCAGTATTTT
TRBJ2-3 TRBV5-1 once . CASSLMGDTDTQYF TGCGCCAGCAGCTTGATGGGGGACACAGATACGCAGTATTTT